This T cell receptor beta chain was identified during a study of T cell responses to AZD1222 COVID-19 vaccine. Findings and caveats of the study: The sample set comprised mostly white British donors with more females, and clonal diversity was possibly underestimated. Repertoire sampling occurred only after the peak T cell response. Nearly half of spike-specific TCRs reportedly target variant regions that are unmutated in the B.1.351 and B.1.1.7 variants.

The CDR3 runs 12 residues. The V gene's germline CDR1 is MNHNS and CDR2 SASEGT. Points on this clone: What it recognizes is unknown. One end of the junction varies from germline; a read error may be responsible.

The assay was immunoSEQ multiplex PCR, and TCRdb's table has in-frame clones only and misses some. The table records 60,000 to 85,000 clones, around 86% of them present only once. Both about-4-week and about-12-week second-dose recipients were combined. This sequence was found in an adult who received the AZD1222 COVID-19 vaccine. V and J are TRBV6-1 and TRBJ2-3, with D maybe TRBD1 (6 bases). Sequencing used peripheral blood, obtained 28 days after the second AZD1222 dose. The CDR3 sequence: CASSEAIGTLSF. The CDR3 region has the DNA TGTGCCAGCAGTGAAGCGATCGGGACACTCAGTTTT.